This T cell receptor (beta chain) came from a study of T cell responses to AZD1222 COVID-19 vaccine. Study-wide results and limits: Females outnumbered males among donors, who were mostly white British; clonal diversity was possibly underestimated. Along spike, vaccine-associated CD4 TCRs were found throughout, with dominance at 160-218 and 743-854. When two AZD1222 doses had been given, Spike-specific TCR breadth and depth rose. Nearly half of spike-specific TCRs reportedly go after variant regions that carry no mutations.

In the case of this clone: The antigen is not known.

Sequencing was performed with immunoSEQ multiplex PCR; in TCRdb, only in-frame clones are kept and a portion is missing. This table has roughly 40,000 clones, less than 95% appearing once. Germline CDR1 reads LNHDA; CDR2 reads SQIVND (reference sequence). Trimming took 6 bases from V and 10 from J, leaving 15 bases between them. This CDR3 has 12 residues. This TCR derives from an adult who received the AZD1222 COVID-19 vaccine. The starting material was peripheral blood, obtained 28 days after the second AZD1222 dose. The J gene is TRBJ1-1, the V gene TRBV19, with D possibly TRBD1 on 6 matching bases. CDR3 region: CASSQTGGAAFF. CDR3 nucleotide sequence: TGTGCCAGTAGCCAAACGGGGGGGGCAGCTTTCTTT. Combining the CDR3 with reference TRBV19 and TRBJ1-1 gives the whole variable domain DGGITQSPKYLFRKEGQNVTLSCEQNLNHDAMYWYRQDPGQGLRLIYYSQIVNDFQKGDIAEGYSVSREKKESFPLTVTSAQKNPTAFYLCASSQTGGAAFFGQGTRLTVV.